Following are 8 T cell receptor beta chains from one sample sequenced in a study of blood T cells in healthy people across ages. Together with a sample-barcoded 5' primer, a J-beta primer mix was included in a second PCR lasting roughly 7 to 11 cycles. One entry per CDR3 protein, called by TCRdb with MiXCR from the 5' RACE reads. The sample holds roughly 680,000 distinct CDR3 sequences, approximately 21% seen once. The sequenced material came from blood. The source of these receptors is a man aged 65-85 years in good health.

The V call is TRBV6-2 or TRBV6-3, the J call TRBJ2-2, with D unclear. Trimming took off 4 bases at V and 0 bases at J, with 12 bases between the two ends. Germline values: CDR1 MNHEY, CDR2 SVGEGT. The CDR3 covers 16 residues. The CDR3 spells CASSFGSGANTGELFF. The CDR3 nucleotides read TGTGCCAGCAGTTTTGGGTCGGGTGCGAACACCGGGGAGCTGTTTTTT.

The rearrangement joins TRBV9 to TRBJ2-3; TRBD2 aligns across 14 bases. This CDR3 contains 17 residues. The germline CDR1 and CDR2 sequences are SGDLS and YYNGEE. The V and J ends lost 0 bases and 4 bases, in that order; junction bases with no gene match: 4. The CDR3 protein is CASSVEGLAGVADTQYF. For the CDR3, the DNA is TGTGCCAGCAGCGTAGAGGGACTAGCGGGAGTTGCAGATACGCAGTATTTT.

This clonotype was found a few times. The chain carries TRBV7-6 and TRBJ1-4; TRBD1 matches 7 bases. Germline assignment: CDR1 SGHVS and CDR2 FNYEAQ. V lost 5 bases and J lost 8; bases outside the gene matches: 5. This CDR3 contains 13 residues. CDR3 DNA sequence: TGTGCCAGCAGCCAGGGGGTTTTGGAAAAACTGTTTTTT. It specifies CASSQGVLEKLFF.

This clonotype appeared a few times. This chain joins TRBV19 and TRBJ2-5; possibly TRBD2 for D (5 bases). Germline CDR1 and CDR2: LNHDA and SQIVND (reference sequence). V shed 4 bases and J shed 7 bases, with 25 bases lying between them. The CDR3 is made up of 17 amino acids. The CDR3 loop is CASSTTPWVGEPVTQYF. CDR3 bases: TGTGCCAGTAGTACCACGCCTTGGGTCGGGGAACCTGTGACCCAGTACTTC.

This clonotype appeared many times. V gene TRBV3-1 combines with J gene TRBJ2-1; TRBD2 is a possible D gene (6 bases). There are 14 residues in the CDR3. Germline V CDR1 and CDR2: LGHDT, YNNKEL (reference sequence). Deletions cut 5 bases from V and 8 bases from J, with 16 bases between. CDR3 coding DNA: TGTGCCAGCAGCTACTACGGGAGCACCTATGAGCAGTTCTTC. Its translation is CASSYYGSTYEQFF.

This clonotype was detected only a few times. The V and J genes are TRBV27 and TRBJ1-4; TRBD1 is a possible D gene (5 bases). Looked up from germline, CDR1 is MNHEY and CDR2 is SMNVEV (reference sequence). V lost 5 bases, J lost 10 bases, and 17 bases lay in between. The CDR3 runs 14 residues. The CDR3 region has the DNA TGTGCCAGCAGTCCCCGGGACCTGGGGGTAAAACTGTTTTTT. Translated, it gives CASSPRDLGVKLFF.

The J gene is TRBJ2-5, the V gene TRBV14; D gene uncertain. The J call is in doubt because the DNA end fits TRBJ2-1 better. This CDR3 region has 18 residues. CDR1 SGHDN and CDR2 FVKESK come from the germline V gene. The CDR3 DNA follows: TGTGCCAGCAGCCGAAAGACACTCCCCTTGAAGGATATCAATGAGCAGTTCTTC. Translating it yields CASSRKTLPLKDINEQFF.

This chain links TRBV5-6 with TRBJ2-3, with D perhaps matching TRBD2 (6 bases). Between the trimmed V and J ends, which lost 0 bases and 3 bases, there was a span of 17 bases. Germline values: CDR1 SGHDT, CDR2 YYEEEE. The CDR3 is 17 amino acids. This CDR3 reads CASSLAGSGRGTDTQYF. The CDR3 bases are TGTGCCAGCAGCTTGGCCGGTTCCGGGAGAGGAACAGATACGCAGTATTTT. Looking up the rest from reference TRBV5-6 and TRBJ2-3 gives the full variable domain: DAGVTQSPTHLIKTRGQQVTLRCSPKSGHDTVSWYQQALGQGPQFIFQYYEEEERQRGNFPDRFSGHQFPNYSSELNVNALLLGDSALYLCASSLAGSGRGTDTQYFGPGTRLTVL.